This T cell receptor (beta chain) originates from a study of post-analysis software for immune sequencing data. Study-wide points: Patients used about five TRBV segments, including TRBV5-6, TRBV5-1 and TRBV20-1, more often than controls. Controls significantly exceeded multiple sclerosis patients in normalized Chao1 diversity.

With regard to this clonotype: As yet, its antigen is unknown.

J was trimmed by 3 bases and V by 0 bases; bases with no gene match: 3. The CDR3 has 18 residues. Carried by the TCR beta cDNA libraries were unique molecular identifiers. Each CDR3 protein gets one entry after TCRdb re-called the PCR reads with MiXCR. The sample consists of a few hundred thousand distinct CDR3 sequences, around 37% of them appearing once. The sequence came from a girl aged 5-17 years with multiple sclerosis. Sequencing was carried out using blood. The chain combines TRBV12-3 or TRBV12-4 with TRBJ2-2; TRBD2 matches 14 bases. CDR3 region: CASSLAPGLAGDTGELFF. The CDR3 nucleotides are TGTGCCAGCAGTTTAGCGCCGGGACTAGCGGGGGACACCGGGGAGCTGTTTTTT.